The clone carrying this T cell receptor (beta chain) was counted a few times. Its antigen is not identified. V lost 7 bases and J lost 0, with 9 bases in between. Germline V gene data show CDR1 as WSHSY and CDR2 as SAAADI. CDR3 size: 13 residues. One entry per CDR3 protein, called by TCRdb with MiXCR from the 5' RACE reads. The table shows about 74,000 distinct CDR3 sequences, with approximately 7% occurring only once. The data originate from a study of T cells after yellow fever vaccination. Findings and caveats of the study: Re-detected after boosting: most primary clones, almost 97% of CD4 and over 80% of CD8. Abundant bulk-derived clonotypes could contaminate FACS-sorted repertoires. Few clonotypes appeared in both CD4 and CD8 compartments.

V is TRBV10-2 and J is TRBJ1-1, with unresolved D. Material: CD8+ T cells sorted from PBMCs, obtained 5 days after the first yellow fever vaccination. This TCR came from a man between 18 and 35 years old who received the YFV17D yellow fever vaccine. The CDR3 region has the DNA TGCGCCAGCAACGATCAGATGAACACTGAAGCTTTCTTT. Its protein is CASNDQMNTEAFF.